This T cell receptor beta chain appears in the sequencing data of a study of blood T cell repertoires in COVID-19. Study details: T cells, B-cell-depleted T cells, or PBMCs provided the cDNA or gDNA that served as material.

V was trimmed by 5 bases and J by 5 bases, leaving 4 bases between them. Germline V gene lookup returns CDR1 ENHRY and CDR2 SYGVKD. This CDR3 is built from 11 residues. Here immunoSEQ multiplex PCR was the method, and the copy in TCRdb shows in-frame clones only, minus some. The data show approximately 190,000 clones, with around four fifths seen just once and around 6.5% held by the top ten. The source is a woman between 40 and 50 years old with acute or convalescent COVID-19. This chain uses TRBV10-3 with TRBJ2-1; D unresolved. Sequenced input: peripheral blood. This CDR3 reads CAISQDNEQFF. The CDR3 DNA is TGTGCCATCAGTCAGGACAATGAGCAGTTCTTC.